A single sample is the source of the 18 T cell receptor beta chains below, sequenced in a study of blood T cell repertoires in COVID-19. Repertoires were generated with immunoSEQ multiplex PCR, while TCRdb's copy carries only in-frame clones and drops some. Among some 290,000 clones listed, around 83% were seen once. Sequenced input: peripheral blood. All receptors come from a man younger than 35 with active or convalescent COVID-19.

The CDR3 nucleotides are TGTGCCAGCAGTTTTTTCAGGGGTGAAAAACTGTTTTTT. It codes for CASSFFRGEKLFF. The rearrangement links TRBV28 to TRBJ1-4, with a possible D match to TRBD1 (6 bases). The germline V gene has CDR1 MDHEN and CDR2 SYDVKM. The CDR3 loop spans 13 amino acids. V was trimmed by 3 bases and J by 7 bases, leaving 9 bases between them.

CDR3 residues: CASSVPDGSGNTIYF. CDR3 DNA: TGTGCCAGCAGTGTTCCCGACGGGTCCGGAAACACCATATATTTT. The genes are TRBV28 and TRBJ1-3; D is undetermined. Trimming left V 5 bases short and J 4 bases short, with 15 bases between. The CDR3 has 15 residues. The V gene's germline CDR1 is MDHEN and CDR2 SYDVKM.

The rearrangement uses TRBV3-1 (or the pseudogene TRBV3-2) and TRBJ1-1; maybe TRBD1 (5 bases). Germline loops: CDR1 LGHDT, CDR2 YNNKEL (reference sequence). V was pared by 5 bases and J by 3 bases, with 13 bases between. This CDR3 has 14 residues. The DNA for the CDR3 is TGTGCCAGCAGCGACTCCGGGGGTTACACTGAAGCTTTCTTT. Residues: CASSDSGGYTEAFF.

The count of this clone is one. The chain uses TRBV28 and TRBJ1-5, with no clear D. Between the trimmed V and J ends, which lost 6 bases and 4 bases, there was a span of 7 bases. The CDR3 loop spans 12 amino acids. Germline values: CDR1 MDHEN, CDR2 SYDVKM. CDR3 sequence (DNA): TGTGCCAGCAGGTCCGTGAATCAGCCCCAGCATTTT. It encodes CASRSVNQPQHF.

This clone was observed once. The genes are TRBV30 and TRBJ1-3, with D possibly being TRBD1 (6 bases). In germline, CDR1 is GTSNPN, CDR2 SVGIG (reference sequence). V was cut by 0 bases and J by 8 bases, with 11 bases left in between. This CDR3 is 13 amino acids long. CDR3 nucleotide sequence: TGTGCCTGGAGTGTACAAGAGGGGGACACCATATATTTT. It yields the protein CAWSVQEGDTIYF. Drawing the rest from reference TRBV30 and TRBJ1-3, the complete variable domain is SQTIHQWPATLVQPVGSPLSLECTVEGTSNPNLYWYRQAAGRGLQLLFYSVGIGQISSEVPQNLSASRPQDRQFILSSKKLLLSDSGFYLCAWSVQEGDTIYFGEGSWLTVV.

V usage is TRBV7-2 and J usage is TRBJ2-3, with 9 bases lining up with TRBD1. This CDR3 comprises 15 residues. Germline values: CDR1 SGHTA, CDR2 FQGNSA. V shed 5 bases, J shed 1 base, and the junction held 4 bases outside the gene matches. CDR3 nucleotide sequence: TGTGCCAGCAGCAACCGACAGGGGGGCACAGATACGCAGTATTTT. The encoded protein is CASSNRQGGTDTQYF. The variable domain in full, completed from reference TRBV7-2 and TRBJ2-3, reads GAGVSQSPSNKVTEKGKDVELRCDPISGHTALYWYRQSLGQGLEFLIYFQGNSAPDKSGLPSDRFSAERTGGSVSTLTIQRTQQEDSAVYLCASSNRQGGTDTQYFGPGTRLTVL.

This clone occurred a few times. The gene calls are TRBV11-3 and TRBJ2-1, with 9 bases matching TRBD1. This CDR3 comprises 13 residues. Per the germline V gene, CDR1 is SGHNT and CDR2 is YENEEA. V gave up 6 bases and J gave up 9 bases; unmatched junction bases: 6. The CDR3 DNA reads TGTGCCAGCAGTACACAGGGGGCGGGTGAGCAGTTCTTC. Translated: CASSTQGAGEQFF.

The J gene is TRBJ1-2, the V gene TRBV7-9, with 7 positions matching TRBD1. V shed 2 bases and J 6 bases; nucleotides not matched to a gene: 9. The CDR3 runs to 15 residues. Germline CDR1 reads SEHNR; CDR2 reads FQNEAQ (reference sequence). The CDR3 DNA follows: TGTGCCAGCAGCTTACGGGACAGTAACTCGGATGGCTACACCTTC. Protein sequence: CASSLRDSNSDGYTF. The full variable domain, in which reference TRBV7-9 and TRBJ1-2 provide the parts outside the CDR3, is DTGVSQNPRHKITKRGQNVTFRCDPISEHNRLYWYRQTLGQGPEFLTYFQNEAQLEKSRLLSDRFSAERPKGSFSTLEIQRTEQGDSAMYLCASSLRDSNSDGYTFGSGTRLTVV.

The J gene is TRBJ2-7, the V gene TRBV11-3; 8 bases agree with TRBD1. CDR3 length equals 14 residues. V was pared by 5 bases and J by 2 bases, with 5 bases of the junction left unmatched. CDR1 is SGHNT and CDR2 is YENEEA in the germline V gene. CDR3 bases: TGTGCCAGCAGCCACGGACAGGGCCCCTACGAGCAGTACTTC. It yields the protein CASSHGQGPYEQYF.

The chain joins TRBV5-1 to TRBJ1-3, with TRBD1 identical over 9 bases. Per germline, CDR1 SGHRS and CDR2 YFSETQ. The V segment lost 0 bases and the J segment 4 bases; nucleotides outside the gene matches: 2. The CDR3 has 15 amino acids. CDR3 DNA: TGCGCCAGCAGCTTGGCCGGGACAGGGGGAAACACCATATATTTT. Amino acids: CASSLAGTGGNTIYF.

As DNA, the CDR3 is TGTGCCAGCAGAAACGGGGACAGGGGTTTCGGCTACACCTTC. It codes for CASRNGDRGFGYTF. The V gene is TRBV6-5, the J gene TRBJ1-2; the match to TRBD1 covers 10 bases. Losses at the gene ends were 6 bases for V and 8 bases for J; bases not matched to a gene: 9. The CDR3 spans 14 residues. Germline CDR1 reads MNHEY; CDR2 reads SVGAGI.

The gene calls are TRBV2 and TRBJ1-6; unclear D gene. Germline V gene lookup returns CDR1 SNHLY and CDR2 FYNNEI. Trimming removed 11 bases from V and 7 bases from J, with 18 bases in between. This CDR3 spans 14 amino acids. CDR3 in amino acids: CAGHGVGPNSPLHF. CDR3 nucleotide sequence: TGTGCCGGCCACGGGGTAGGGCCAAATTCACCCCTCCACTTT.

The chain joins TRBV7-2 to TRBJ2-1; 8 bases are a match to TRBD2. This CDR3 contains 15 residues. CDR1 is SGHTA and CDR2 is FQGNSA in the germline V gene. V lost 6 bases to trimming and J lost 3 bases; unmatched junction nucleotides: 7. The CDR3 nucleotides read TGTGCCAGCAGAGTAAATAGCGGGAACTACAATGAGCAGTTCTTC. This gives the protein CASRVNSGNYNEQFF.

The chain has TRBV6-6 and TRBJ1-2; no firm D call. Germline V gene sequence: CDR1 MNHNY, CDR2 SVGAGI (reference sequence). The germline V and J ends were trimmed by 6 bases and 2 bases, with 31 bases remaining between them. This CDR3 has 20 amino acids. The CDR3 DNA sequence: TGTGCCAGCAGCCCCGATACCGTTGGTATCGGGGAGGGTACGAACTATGGCTACACCTTC. The encoded protein is CASSPDTVGIGEGTNYGYTF.

The chain couples TRBV25-1 to TRBJ1-6; D not resolved. Germline V CDR1 and CDR2: MGHDK, SYGVNS. V was pared by 3 bases and J by 8 bases, with 11 bases between. CDR3 length: 14 amino acids. CDR3 sequence reads: CASSDTGGHSPLHF. The CDR3 DNA reads TGTGCCAGCAGTGATACTGGCGGGCATTCACCCCTCCACTTT. Based on the CDR3 plus reference TRBV25-1 and TRBJ1-6, the full variable domain is EADIYQTPRYLVIGTGKKITLECSQTMGHDKMYWYQQDPGMELHLIHYSYGVNSTEKGDLSSESTVSRIRTEHFPLTLESARPSHTSQYLCASSDTGGHSPLHFGNGTRLTVT.

This rearrangement joins TRBV12-3 or TRBV12-4 to TRBJ1-5; the D is unclear. V lost 6 bases to trimming and J lost 5 bases, with 11 bases between them. The CDR3 has 13 amino acids. DNA for the CDR3: TGTGCCAGCAGAGCAGGAATGGATCAGCCCCAGCATTTT. This gives the protein CASRAGMDQPQHF.

J is TRBJ1-1 and V is TRBV7-9, with 7 positions matching TRBD1. With 6 bases clipped from V and 2 bases from J, the junction kept 9 bases outside the gene matches. The CDR3 totals 15 residues. Germline CDR1 and CDR2: SEHNR and FQNEAQ (reference sequence). In nucleotides, the CDR3 is TGTGCCAGCAGAGCAGCTAGGGACAGAAACACTGAAGCTTTCTTT. Translation gives CASRAARDRNTEAFF.

This chain connects TRBV12-3 or TRBV12-4 to TRBJ1-2, with D perhaps matching TRBD1 (5 bases). Trimming left V 4 bases short and J 8 bases short, with 11 bases between. This CDR3 spans 12 amino acids. The CDR3: CASSSPGRGYTF. The CDR3 DNA sequence: TGTGCCAGCAGTTCCCCAGGGCGAGGCTACACCTTC.